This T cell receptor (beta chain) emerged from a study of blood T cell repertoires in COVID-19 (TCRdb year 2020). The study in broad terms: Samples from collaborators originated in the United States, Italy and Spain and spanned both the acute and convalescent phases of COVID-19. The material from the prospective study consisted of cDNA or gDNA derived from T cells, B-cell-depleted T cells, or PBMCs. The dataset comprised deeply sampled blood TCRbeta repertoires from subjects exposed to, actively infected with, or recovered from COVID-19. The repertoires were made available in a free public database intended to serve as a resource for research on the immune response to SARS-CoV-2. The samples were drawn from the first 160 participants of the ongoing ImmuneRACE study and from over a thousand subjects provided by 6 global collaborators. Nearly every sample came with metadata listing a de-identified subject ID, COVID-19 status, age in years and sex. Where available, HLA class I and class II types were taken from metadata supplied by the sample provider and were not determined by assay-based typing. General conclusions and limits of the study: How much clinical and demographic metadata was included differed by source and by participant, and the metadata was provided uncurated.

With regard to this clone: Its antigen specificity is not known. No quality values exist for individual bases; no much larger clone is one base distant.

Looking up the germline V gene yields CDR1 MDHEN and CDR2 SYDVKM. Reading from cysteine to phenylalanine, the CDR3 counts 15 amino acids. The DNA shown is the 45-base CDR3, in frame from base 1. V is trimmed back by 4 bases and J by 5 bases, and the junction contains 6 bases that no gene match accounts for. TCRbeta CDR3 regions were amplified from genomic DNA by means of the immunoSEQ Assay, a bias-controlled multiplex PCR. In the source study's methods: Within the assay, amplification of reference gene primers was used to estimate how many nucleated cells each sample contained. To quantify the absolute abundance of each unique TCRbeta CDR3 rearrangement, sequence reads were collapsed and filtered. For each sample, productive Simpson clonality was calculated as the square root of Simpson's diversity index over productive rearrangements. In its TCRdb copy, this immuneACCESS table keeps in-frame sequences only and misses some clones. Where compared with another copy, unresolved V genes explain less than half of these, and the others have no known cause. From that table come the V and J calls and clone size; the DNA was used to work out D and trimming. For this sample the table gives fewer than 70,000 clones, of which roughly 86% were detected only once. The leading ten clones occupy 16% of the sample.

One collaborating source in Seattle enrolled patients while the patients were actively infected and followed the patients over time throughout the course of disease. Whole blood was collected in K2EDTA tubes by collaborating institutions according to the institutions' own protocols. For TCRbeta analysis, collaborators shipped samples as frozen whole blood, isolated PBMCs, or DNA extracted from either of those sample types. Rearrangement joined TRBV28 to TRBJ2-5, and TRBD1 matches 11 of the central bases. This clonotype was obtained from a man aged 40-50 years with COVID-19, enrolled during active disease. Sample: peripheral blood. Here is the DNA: TGTGCCAGCAGTTACGCCGGGACAGGGGGGGAGACCCAGTACTTC. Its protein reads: CASSYAGTGGETQYF.